The 9 T cell receptor beta chains presented below share a single source sample, sequenced in a study of human CD8 memory T cell subsets. Generation of TCR beta libraries used UMI-labeled 5' RACE. Following a re-call of the 5' RACE reads, TCRdb has one entry per CDR3 protein and lacks DNA. The ten top clones account for approximately 8%, within a sample of some 10,000 distinct CDR3 sequences. Sequenced sample: CD8+ T cells from PBMCs. All receptors come from a human donor in good health.

The genes are TRBV11-1 and TRBJ2-1; TCRdb lists TRBD1, though no DNA is available to test this call. CDR1 is SGHAT and CDR2 is FQDESV in the germline V gene (reference sequence). The CDR3 sequence is 16 residues long. CDR3 in amino acids: CASSLDFTSGNNEQFF.

The chain has TRBV2 and TRBJ2-2; TCRdb indicates TRBD1, and absent DNA this call remains unverified. This CDR3 is built from 16 residues. Germline V gene sequence: CDR1 SNHLY, CDR2 FYNNEI. CDR3 residues: CASSEAPGGAAGELFF.

V gene TRBV6-5 combines with J gene TRBJ1-2; the D call of TRBD1 rests on TCRdb alone, since no DNA is present to check it. Germline V CDR1 and CDR2: MNHEY, SVGAGI. This CDR3 comprises 13 residues. CDR3 amino acids: CASSYSRVRGYTF.

The rearrangement uses TRBV12-3 or TRBV12-4 and TRBJ1-2; as DNA is missing, the TRBD1 call by TCRdb cannot be tested. The length of the CDR3 is 13 residues. Here the CDR3 reads CASTPEGLGGYTF.

Measured by frequency, this clonotype is medium-sized. The chain carries TRBV6-5 and TRBJ1-4; the TRBD1 assignment by TCRdb is unverifiable without DNA. The CDR3 is made up of 15 amino acids. Per germline, CDR1 MNHEY and CDR2 SVGAGI. The CDR3 region is CASRLRDRTNEKLFF.

The V and J genes are TRBV4-2 and TRBJ1-5. CDR3 length: 16 residues. Germline CDR1 is LGHNA and CDR2 is YNFKEQ. The CDR3 spells CASSQEFDSSNQPQHF.

The rearrangement uses TRBV2 and TRBJ2-5; as DNA is missing, the TRBD1 call by TCRdb cannot be tested. The germline CDR1 and CDR2 sequences are SNHLY and FYNNEI. The CDR3 runs 13 residues. This CDR3 reads CASILQGPETQYF.

The CDR3 here is CATSDIGYEQYF. The chain combines TRBV24-1 with TRBJ2-7. Germline CDR1 is KGHDR and CDR2 is SFDVKD. The CDR3 totals 12 residues.

The chain combines TRBV6-6 with TRBJ2-7; TCRdb reports TRBD2, a call that lacks DNA to check it against. The CDR3 has 15 residues. CDR1 MNHNY and CDR2 SVGAGI come from the germline V gene (reference sequence). The CDR3 here is CASSPLGLAPVEQYF.